This T cell receptor beta chain was profiled in a study of immune evolution from preneoplasia to lung adenocarcinoma. The assay was immunoSEQ multiplex PCR, and TCRdb's table has in-frame clones only and misses some. The data hold some 5,000 clones, with about 82% observed a single time. This receptor was taken from a person aged 50-75 years with lung adenocarcinoma. The sample consisted of FFPE normal lung tissue adjacent to the tumor.

The CDR3 DNA is TGTGCCAGCGGTACCGGACAGGGGAAGCAGTATTTT. Translation gives CASGTGQGKQYF. The J gene is TRBJ2-3, the V gene TRBV6-1, with 9 bases matching TRBD1. This CDR3 region has 12 residues. Germline CDR1 and CDR2: MNHNS and SASEGT. J was trimmed by 11 bases and V by 8 bases; bases with no gene match: 8.